The rows below give T cell receptor beta chains drawn from one sample of a study of blood T cell repertoires in COVID-19. The assay was immunoSEQ multiplex PCR, and TCRdb's table has in-frame clones only and misses some. In the table there are about 300,000 clones, around 89% of which are singletons. The specimen was peripheral blood. The receptors derive from a man in his late teens or twenties who had recovered from COVID-19. Both conserved end residues are part of each CDR3. D genes are given only for firm matches. Size tells how often a clone was seen (once, few, many) or the class of an expanded clone, and some rows leave it out.

d_gene	v_gene	abundance	len	j_gene	CDR3aa	CDR3nt
.	TRBV18	.	17	TRBJ1-6	CASSPLEGASGNSPLHF	TGTGCCAGCTCACCCCTTGAAGGGGCCAGTGGAAATTCACCCCTCCACTTT
TRBD1	TRBV19	.	13	TRBJ2-7	CASSISGGNEQYF	TGTGCCAGTAGTATTTCAGGGGGCAACGAGCAGTACTTC
TRBD1	TRBV6-1	few	16	TRBJ1-2	CASSARRDRLSNGYTF	TGTGCCAGCAGTGCCCGTCGGGACAGGCTCAGTAATGGCTACACCTTC
TRBD2	TRBV6-6	.	13	TRBJ2-7	CASREREYYEQYF	TGTGCCAGCAGGGAGCGGGAGTACTACGAGCAGTACTTC
.	TRBV5-5	.	14	TRBJ2-7	CASSLDRVRDEQYF	TGTGCCAGCAGCTTGGACAGGGTGAGAGACGAGCAGTACTTC
.	TRBV18	.	14	TRBJ1-1	CASSPRTENTEAFF	TGTGCCAGCTCACCACGAACAGAGAACACTGAAGCTTTCTTT
TRBD1	TRBV19	.	13	TRBJ2-7	CASSRQGSDEQYF	TGTGCCAGTAGCCGACAGGGGAGCGACGAGCAGTACTTC
.	TRBV27	.	11	TRBJ1-1	CASSSRGEAFF	TGTGCCAGCAGTTCCCGGGGGGAAGCTTTCTTT
TRBD1	TRBV19	.	14	TRBJ2-7	CASRLGQGQDEQYF	TGTGCCAGTAGGCTCGGACAGGGGCAGGACGAGCAGTACTTC
.	TRBV5-1	.	14	TRBJ2-3	CASSPAPGTDTQYF	TGCGCCAGCAGCCCCGCGCCGGGGACAGATACGCAGTATTTT